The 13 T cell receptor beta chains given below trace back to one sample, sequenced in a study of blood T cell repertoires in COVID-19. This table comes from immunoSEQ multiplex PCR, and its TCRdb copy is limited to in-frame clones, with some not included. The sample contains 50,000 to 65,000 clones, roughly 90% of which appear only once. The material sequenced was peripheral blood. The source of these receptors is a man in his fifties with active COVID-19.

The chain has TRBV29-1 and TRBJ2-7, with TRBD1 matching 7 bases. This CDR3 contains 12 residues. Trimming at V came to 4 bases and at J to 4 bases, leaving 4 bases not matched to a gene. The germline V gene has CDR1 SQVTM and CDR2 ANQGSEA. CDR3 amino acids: CSVVGTVYEQYF. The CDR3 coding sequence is TGCAGCGTTGTTGGGACAGTATACGAGCAGTACTTC.

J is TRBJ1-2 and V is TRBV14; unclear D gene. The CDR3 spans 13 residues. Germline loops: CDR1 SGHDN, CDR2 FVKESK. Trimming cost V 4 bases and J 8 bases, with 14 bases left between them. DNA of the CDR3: TGTGCCAGCAGCCCCAAGCCACGAGCCGGCTACACCTTC. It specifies CASSPKPRAGYTF.

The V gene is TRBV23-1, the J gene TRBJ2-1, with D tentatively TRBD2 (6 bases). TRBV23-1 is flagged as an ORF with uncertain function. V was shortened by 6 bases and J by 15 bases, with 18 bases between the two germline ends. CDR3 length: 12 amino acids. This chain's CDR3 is CASSPAAAGLFF. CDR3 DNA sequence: TGCGCCAGCAGCCCCGCGGCGGCGGGGTTGTTCTTC.

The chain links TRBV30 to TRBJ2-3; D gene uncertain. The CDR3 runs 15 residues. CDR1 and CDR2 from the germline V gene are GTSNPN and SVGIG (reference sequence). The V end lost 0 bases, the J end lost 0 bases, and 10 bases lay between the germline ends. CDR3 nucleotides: TGTGCCTGGAGTGTGCCTAGTCCTAGCACAGATACGCAGTATTTT. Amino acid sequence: CAWSVPSPSTDTQYF.

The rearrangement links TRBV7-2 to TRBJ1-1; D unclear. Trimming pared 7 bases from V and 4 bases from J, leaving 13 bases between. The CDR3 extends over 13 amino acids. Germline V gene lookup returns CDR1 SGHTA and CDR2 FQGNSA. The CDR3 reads CASTAGSRTEAFF. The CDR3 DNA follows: TGTGCCAGCACCGCGGGGTCCCGCACTGAAGCTTTCTTT.

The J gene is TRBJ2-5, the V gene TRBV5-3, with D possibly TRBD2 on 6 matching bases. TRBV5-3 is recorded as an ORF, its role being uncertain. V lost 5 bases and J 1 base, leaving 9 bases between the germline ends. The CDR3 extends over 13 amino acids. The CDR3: CARRAGGQETQYF. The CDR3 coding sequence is TGTGCCAGAAGAGCCGGGGGCCAAGAGACCCAGTACTTC.

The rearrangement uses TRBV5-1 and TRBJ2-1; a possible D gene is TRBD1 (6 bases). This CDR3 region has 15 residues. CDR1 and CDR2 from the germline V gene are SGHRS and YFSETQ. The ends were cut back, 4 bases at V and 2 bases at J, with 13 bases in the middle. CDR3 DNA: TGCGCCAGCAGCCAGGGGATACAAGCCTACAATGAGCAGTTCTTC. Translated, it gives CASSQGIQAYNEQFF.

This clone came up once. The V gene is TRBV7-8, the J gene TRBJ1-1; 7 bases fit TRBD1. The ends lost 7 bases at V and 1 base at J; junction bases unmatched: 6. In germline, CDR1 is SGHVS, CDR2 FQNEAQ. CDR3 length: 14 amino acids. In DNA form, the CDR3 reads TGTGCCAGCAACCCCCGACAGGGGAACACTGAAGCTTTCTTT. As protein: CASNPRQGNTEAFF.

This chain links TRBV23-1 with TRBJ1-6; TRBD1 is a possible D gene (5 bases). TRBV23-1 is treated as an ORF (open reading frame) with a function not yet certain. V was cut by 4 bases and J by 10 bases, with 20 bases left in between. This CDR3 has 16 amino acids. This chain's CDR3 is CASSRGERVRRSPLHF. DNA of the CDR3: TGCGCCAGCAGTCGGGGCGAAAGGGTGAGGAGATCACCCCTCCACTTT.

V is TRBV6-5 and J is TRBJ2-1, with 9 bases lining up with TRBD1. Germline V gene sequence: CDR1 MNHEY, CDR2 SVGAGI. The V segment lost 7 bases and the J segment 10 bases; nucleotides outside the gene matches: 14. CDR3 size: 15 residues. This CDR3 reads CASTRTGDPNREQFF. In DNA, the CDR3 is TGTGCCAGCACTAGGACAGGGGACCCCAATCGGGAGCAGTTCTTC.

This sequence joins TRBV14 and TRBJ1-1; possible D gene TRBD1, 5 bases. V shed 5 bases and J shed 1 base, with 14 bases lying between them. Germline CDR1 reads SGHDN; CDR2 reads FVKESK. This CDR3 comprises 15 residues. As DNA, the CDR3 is TGTGCCAGCAGCTCGCGGGGGGGAGGGAACACTGAAGCTTTCTTT. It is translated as CASSSRGGGNTEAFF.

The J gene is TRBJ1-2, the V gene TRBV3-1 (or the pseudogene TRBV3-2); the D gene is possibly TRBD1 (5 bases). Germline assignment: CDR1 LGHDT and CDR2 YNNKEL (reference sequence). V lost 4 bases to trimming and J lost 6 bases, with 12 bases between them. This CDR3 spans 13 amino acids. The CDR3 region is CASSLEGRDGYTF. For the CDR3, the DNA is TGTGCCAGCAGCCTAGAGGGGAGGGATGGCTACACCTTC.

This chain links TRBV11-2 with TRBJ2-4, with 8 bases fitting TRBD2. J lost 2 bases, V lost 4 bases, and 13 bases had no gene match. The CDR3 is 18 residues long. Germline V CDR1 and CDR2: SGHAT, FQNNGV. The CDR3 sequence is CASSSLRGGRGTKNIQYF. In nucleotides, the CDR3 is TGTGCCAGCAGCTCCCTTCGGGGGGGCCGGGGAACCAAAAACATTCAGTACTTC.